These 18 T cell receptor beta chains originate from one sample sequenced in a study of CD8 T cells in Susac syndrome. Random hexamers served to reverse transcribe roughly 0.45 to 1 ug RNA. TCRdb re-analysed the immunoSEQ multiplex PCR reads in MiXCR, keeping a single row per CDR3 protein. The sample has about 140,000 distinct CDR3 sequences; around 95% are singletons. Input material: CD4+ T cells from PBMCs. These receptors came from a human donor with Susac syndrome.

The chain uses TRBV14 and TRBJ2-7; D is undetermined. The length of the CDR3 is 11 residues. Trimming took 1 base from V and 6 from J, leaving 4 bases between them. The germline gives CDR1 SGHDN, CDR2 FVKESK. CDR3 residues: CASSQVVEQYF. In DNA, the CDR3 is TGTGCCAGCAGCCAAGTGGTCGAGCAGTACTTC.

The chain joins TRBV28 to TRBJ2-7, with TRBD1 matching over 9 bases. The trim removed 6 bases at V and 3 bases at J, leaving 12 bases unmatched. The CDR3 extends over 16 amino acids. CDR1 and CDR2 (germline): MDHEN, SYDVKM. The CDR3 bases are TGTGCCAGCAGCCCCGTATCCGGGACAGGGTTCTACGAGCAGTACTTC. Residues: CASSPVSGTGFYEQYF.

V gene TRBV4-1 combines with J gene TRBJ2-7; 7 positions match TRBD2. V lost 0 bases and J lost 8; bases outside the gene matches: 4. The CDR3 has 13 amino acids. Germline V CDR1 and CDR2: MGHRA, YSYEKL. CDR3 residues: CASSQDGGEKQYF. The CDR3 DNA reads TGCGCCAGCAGCCAAGATGGGGGGGAGAAGCAGTACTTC.

This chain joins TRBV29-1 and TRBJ2-1; 10 bases match TRBD1. The germline V gene encodes CDR1 SQVTM and CDR2 ANQGSEA. This CDR3 comprises 13 residues. J was trimmed by 8 bases and V by 4 bases; bases with no gene match: 5. The CDR3 region is CSVARDRGDEQFF. The CDR3 nucleotides read TGCAGCGTTGCGAGGGACAGGGGTGATGAGCAGTTCTTC.

The chain couples TRBV9 to TRBJ1-2, with D perhaps TRBD1 (6 bases). Germline values: CDR1 SGDLS, CDR2 YYNGEE. The CDR3 runs 14 residues. Trimming took off 3 bases at V and 1 base at J, with 10 bases between the two ends. CDR3 loop: CASSAGHLNYGYTF. The CDR3 nucleotides read TGTGCCAGCAGCGCGGGACACCTTAACTATGGCTACACCTTC.

The chain combines TRBV20-1 with TRBJ2-3, with TRBD1 as a possible D gene (5 bases). The V and J ends lost 3 bases and 0 bases respectively, with 10 bases between them. The germline V gene encodes CDR1 DFQATT and CDR2 SNEGSKA (reference sequence). This CDR3 has 14 residues. CDR3 sequence: CSASSGISTDTQYF. CDR3 nucleotide sequence: TGCAGTGCTAGCTCAGGGATTAGCACAGATACGCAGTATTTT.

CDR3 in DNA: TGTGCCAGCAGCGCGACGGCCTATACGGGCCTCACACCCTACAATGAGCAGTTCTTC. Protein: CASSATAYTGLTPYNEQFF. The V call is TRBV7-9, the J call TRBJ2-1, with D uncertain. CDR1 and CDR2 (germline): SEHNR, FQNEAQ (reference sequence). CDR3 size: 19 residues. Trimming left V 5 bases short and J 2 bases short, with 25 bases between.

This clonotype was seen a few times. V is TRBV12-3 or TRBV12-4 and J is TRBJ2-5; the D gene is possibly TRBD1 (6 bases). The germline V and J ends were trimmed by 1 base and 2 bases, with 8 bases remaining between them. CDR3 length: 14 residues. The CDR3 sequence is CASSLGTDQETQYF. Written as DNA, the CDR3 is TGTGCCAGCAGTTTAGGGACAGATCAAGAGACCCAGTACTTC.

This clonotype has only one observation. The chain recombines TRBV19 with TRBJ2-2; no definite D call. The length of the CDR3 is 15 residues. Trimming removed 5 bases from V and 7 bases from J, with 17 bases in between. CDR1 is LNHDA and CDR2 is SQIVND in the germline V gene (reference sequence). CDR3: CASSSSLVVSGELFF. CDR3 bases: TGTGCCAGTAGTTCCTCCCTTGTGGTGAGCGGGGAGCTGTTTTTT.

The J gene is TRBJ2-2, the V gene TRBV2, with D tentatively TRBD2 (6 bases). Germline-derived CDR1 and CDR2 are SNHLY and FYNNEI. V lost 3 bases and J 4 bases, leaving 9 bases between the germline ends. The CDR3 is 14 amino acids. The CDR3 region has the DNA TGTGCCAGCAGTGATGTCGGGGGCACCGGGGAGCTGTTTTTT. Translating gives CASSDVGGTGELFF.

The chain has TRBV5-4 and TRBJ2-1; no clear D. Between the trimmed V and J ends, which lost 5 bases and 1 base, there was a span of 10 bases. CDR3 size: 14 residues. Germline CDR1 reads SGHNT; CDR2 reads YYREEE (reference sequence). This CDR3 is CASSKGKSYNEQFF. DNA of the CDR3: TGTGCCAGCAGTAAGGGAAAGTCCTACAATGAGCAGTTCTTC.

The chain combines TRBV14 with TRBJ1-2; no definite D call. CDR1 and CDR2 (germline): SGHDN, FVKESK. V was clipped by 1 base and J by 4 bases, with 7 bases between them. This CDR3 region has 13 residues. The CDR3 loop reads CASSQGNTYGYTF. CDR3 DNA sequence: TGTGCCAGCAGCCAAGGGAACACCTATGGCTACACCTTC.

The J gene is TRBJ1-2, the V gene TRBV14, with 7 bases matching TRBD1. The length of the CDR3 is 17 residues. Germline-derived CDR1 and CDR2 are SGHDN and FVKESK. V was pared by 1 base and J by 0 bases, with 8 bases of the junction left unmatched. CDR3 sequence: CASSQGYRGRANYGYTF. In DNA, the CDR3 is TGTGCCAGCAGCCAAGGATACAGGGGTCGAGCTAACTATGGCTACACCTTC.

The chain is built from TRBV3-1 and TRBJ2-3; D is unresolved. The CDR3 is 12 amino acids. CDR1 and CDR2 from the germline V gene are LGHDT and YNNKEL (reference sequence). The germline V and J ends were trimmed by 2 bases and 5 bases, with 5 bases remaining between them. The CDR3 region has the DNA TGTGCCAGCAGCCAAAAGGTAGATACGCAGTATTTT. Amino acid sequence: CASSQKVDTQYF.

The chain links TRBV4-1 to TRBJ1-2; no definite D call. Germline V gene sequence: CDR1 MGHRA, CDR2 YSYEKL. The CDR3 spans 16 residues. V dropped 3 bases and J dropped 0 bases, with 14 bases sitting between them. This CDR3 reads CASSQAATVPNYGYTF. DNA for the CDR3: TGCGCCAGCAGCCAGGCCGCCACGGTGCCTAACTATGGCTACACCTTC.

This clonotype appeared once. The chain links TRBV7-9 to TRBJ1-2; D is unclear. CDR3 length: 10 residues. The V gene's germline CDR1 is SEHNR and CDR2 FQNEAQ (reference sequence). V lost 6 bases and J 6 bases, leaving 5 bases between the germline ends. CDR3 region: CASSVDGYTF. The CDR3 nucleotides are TGTGCCAGCAGTGTTGATGGCTACACCTTC.

The CDR3 reads CASSAPGGLGAPGGYTF. CDR3 DNA: TGTGCCAGCAGCGCACCGGGGGGGTTAGGGGCTCCCGGTGGCTACACCTTC. The chain couples TRBV9 to TRBJ1-2, with D perhaps matching TRBD1 (5 bases). Germline assignment: CDR1 SGDLS and CDR2 YYNGEE. Trimming shortened V by 3 bases and J by 7 bases, and 25 bases separated the two germline ends. This CDR3 contains 17 residues.

The rearrangement links TRBV12-3 or TRBV12-4 to TRBJ2-7; the D gene is possibly TRBD2 (5 bases). The CDR3 sequence is 13 residues long. V was trimmed by 7 bases and J by 0 bases, leaving 10 bases between them. CDR3 amino acids: CASTERVSYEQYF. Written as DNA, the CDR3 is TGTGCCAGCACCGAGAGGGTCTCCTACGAGCAGTACTTC.